The source of this T cell receptor (beta chain) is a study of spatial heterogeneity in lung cancer. Study-wide background: A consistent excess of beta-chain over alpha-chain sequences was detected. On average, each unique TCR and UMI combination appeared more than ten times in raw reads.

This CDR3 spans 15 amino acids. V was pared by 6 bases and J by 2 bases, with 17 bases between. CDR1 is LNHDA and CDR2 is SQIVND in the germline V gene (reference sequence). One entry per CDR3 protein results from TCRdb running MiXCR on the 5' RACE reads. The sample includes roughly 70,000 distinct CDR3 sequences, about 14% of them seen just once. This clonotype showed up just a few times. Time point given: sample taken at primary tumor resection. Whole RNA came from tumor, nontumor lung or frozen PBMC and was sequenced without being sorted. The gene calls are TRBV19 and TRBJ2-7; D perhaps matches TRBD2 (6 bases). This receptor was identified in a male donor with early-stage non-small cell lung cancer. The sample consisted of PBMCs, taken at surgery. For the CDR3, the DNA is TGTGCCAGTAGCGTGGGCGGGATGGGCCCCTACGAGCAGTACTTC. This codes for CASSVGGMGPYEQYF.